The clone carrying this TCR beta chain appeared once. Its matching antigen is unknown. Sequencing was performed with immunoSEQ multiplex PCR; in TCRdb, only in-frame clones are kept and a portion is missing. The sample lists 95,000 to 150,000 clones, roughly 93% occurring once. The CDR3 sequence is 14 residues long. With V trimmed by 0 bases and J by 7 bases, 3 bases remained unmatched. Germline CDR1 is SGHVS and CDR2 is FQNEAQ. This specimen belongs to a study of T cell responses to AZD1222 COVID-19 vaccine. Study background: Whether given at about 4 or about 12 weeks, second doses were pooled.

Whole-study findings and limits: Repertoire sampling occurred only after the peak T cell response. Mostly white British, mostly female donors; authors suggested clonal diversity may be underestimated. Spike-specific TCR breadth and depth both grew after two AZD1222 doses.

The clonotype comes from an adult in good health. J is TRBJ1-5 and V is TRBV7-8, with 7 positions matching TRBD1. The sequencing used peripheral blood, collected on day 0 of AZD1222 vaccination. This CDR3 reads CASSLAQGEQPQHF. CDR3 nucleotides: TGTGCCAGCAGCTTAGCGCAGGGGGAGCAGCCCCAGCATTTT. Supplemented by reference TRBV7-8 and TRBJ1-5, the full variable domain reads GAGVSQSPRYKVAKRGQDVALRCDPISGHVSLFWYQQALGQGPEFLTYFQNEAQLDKSGLPSDRFFAERPEGSVSTLKIQRTQQEDSAVYLCASSLAQGEQPQHFGDGTRLSIL.